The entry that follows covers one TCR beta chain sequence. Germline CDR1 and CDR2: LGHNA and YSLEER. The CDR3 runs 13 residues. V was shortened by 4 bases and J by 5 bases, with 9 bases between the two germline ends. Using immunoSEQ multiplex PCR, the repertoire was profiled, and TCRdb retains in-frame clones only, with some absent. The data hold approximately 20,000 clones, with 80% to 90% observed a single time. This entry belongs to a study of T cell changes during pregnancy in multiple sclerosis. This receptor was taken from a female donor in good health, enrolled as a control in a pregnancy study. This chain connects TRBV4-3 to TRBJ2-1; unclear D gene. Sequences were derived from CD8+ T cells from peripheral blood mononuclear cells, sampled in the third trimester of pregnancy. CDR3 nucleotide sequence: TGCGCCAGCAGCCTGACTTTTAACAATGAGCAGTTCTTC. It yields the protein CASSLTFNNEQFF.